This T cell receptor beta chain was retrieved from a study of STAT3 mutations in large granular lymphocyte leukemia. As for the study in general: Over half of T-LGLL patients had one or more immunosuppressive regimens. Study-level points and caveats: At least one immunodominant TCR beta clonotype appeared in every T-cell large granular lymphocyte leukemia patient. A small but highly pathogenic clone may have been missed.

The CDR3 covers 13 residues. V was clipped by 6 bases and J by 6 bases, with 15 bases between them. CDR1 and CDR2 from the germline V gene are MNHEY and SMNVEV (reference sequence). By share of the sample, this clone is large. No antigen is known for it. The same CDR3 can be traced to other DNA sequences in this sample. TCRdb keeps only in-frame clones here, not all; method: immunoSEQ multiplex PCR. The table records around 13,000 clones, about nine tenths of them present only once. V usage is TRBV27 and J usage is TRBJ2-7, with a weak D call TRBD1 (5 bases). The sequencing input was peripheral blood mononuclear cells. The clonotype originates from a man aged 40-50 years with T-cell large granular lymphocyte leukemia. Some clones in this sample may be carry-over from other donors' samples. The CDR3 region is CASSPTAAGEQYF. In DNA, the CDR3 is TGTGCCAGCAGCCCGACAGCCGCCGGCGAGCAGTACTTC.